This entry is about one T cell receptor (beta chain). The antigen remains undetermined. This CDR3 contains 13 residues. Germline CDR1 reads SGHTA; CDR2 reads FQGNSA. V dropped 5 bases and J dropped 3 bases, with 11 bases sitting between them. This sample was taken from a study of T cell responses to AZD1222 COVID-19 vaccine. The study's findings and limits: Reportedly, nearly half of unique spike TCRs recognized epitopes outside B.1.351/B.1.1.7 mutations.

TCRdb's copy holds only in-frame clones and misses some; the assay was immunoSEQ multiplex PCR. The sample carries more than 250,000 clones, approximately 95% recorded once. The source of this sequence is an adult in good health. Specimen: peripheral blood, collected on day 0 of AZD1222 vaccination. The V and J genes are TRBV7-2 and TRBJ2-7; no clear D. Here the CDR3 reads CASSLPSDYEQYF. The CDR3, as DNA: TGTGCCAGCAGCCTCCCTTCGGACTACGAGCAGTACTTC.